Shown below are 13 T cell receptor beta chains from a single sample sequenced in a study of blood T cell repertoires in COVID-19. The table came from immunoSEQ multiplex PCR; TCRdb's copy has only in-frame clones and leaves some out. The sample lists some 180,000 clones; around four fifths were seen once. Specimen: peripheral blood. These TCRs come from a woman between 40 and 50 years old with COVID-19, enrolled during active disease.

The chain carries TRBV12-3 or TRBV12-4 and TRBJ1-1; D gene unclear. Trimming shortened V by 6 bases and J by 4 bases, and 12 bases separated the two germline ends. This CDR3 has 13 residues. CDR3 sequence (DNA): TGTGCCAGCAGCTTTGGGTGGGCCACTGAAGCTTTCTTT. As protein: CASSFGWATEAFF.

The chain is built from TRBV24-1 and TRBJ1-5; 9 nucleotides match TRBD1. Germline CDR1 KGHDR, CDR2 SFDVKD. This CDR3 region has 14 residues. J lost 6 bases, V lost 7 bases, and 6 bases had no gene match. CDR3 DNA sequence: TGTGCCACCAGCCGGGACAGGGAGAGTCAGCCCCAGCATTTT. Protein sequence: CATSRDRESQPQHF.

This clone was found once. The V call is TRBV2, the J call TRBJ1-2; a weak D match, TRBD1 (6 bases). Germline CDR1 SNHLY, CDR2 FYNNEI. CDR3 size: 13 residues. V was clipped by 7 bases and J by 8 bases, with 17 bases between them. In DNA, the CDR3 is TGTGCCAGCAACCAAGGGGGTATTGGGGGCTACACCTTC. Amino acid sequence: CASNQGGIGGYTF.

The chain employs TRBV24-1 and TRBJ2-1; 7 bases map to TRBD1. In germline, CDR1 is KGHDR, CDR2 SFDVKD. With 4 bases clipped from V and 8 bases from J, the junction kept 4 bases outside the gene matches. This CDR3 comprises 13 residues. The CDR3 DNA reads TGTGCCACCAGTGACGACAGGGCGGATGAGCAGTTCTTC. As protein: CATSDDRADEQFF.

V usage is TRBV6-5 and J usage is TRBJ2-7; the D gene is possibly TRBD2 (5 bases). This CDR3 comprises 15 residues. Germline V gene data show CDR1 as MNHEY and CDR2 as SVGAGI. Trimming took 6 bases from V and 3 from J, leaving 18 bases between them. The CDR3 coding sequence is TGTGCCAGCAGACCAGCGGCAGCGAGCGTCTACGAGCAGTACTTC. Translated: CASRPAAASVYEQYF.

The gene calls are TRBV18 and TRBJ2-1; no clear D gene. The CDR3 consists of 12 residues. Trimming took off 0 bases at V and 5 bases at J, with 2 bases between the two ends. Germline V gene sequence: CDR1 KGHSH, CDR2 LQKENI. In DNA, the CDR3 is TGTGCCAGCTCACCACCCAACAATGAGCAGTTCTTC. It is translated as CASSPPNNEQFF.

The chain joins TRBV28 to TRBJ2-5; TRBD2 aligns across 7 bases. V dropped 5 bases and J dropped 7; count of bases not matched to a gene: 13. The CDR3 totals 15 residues. CDR1 MDHEN and CDR2 SYDVKM come from the germline V gene. CDR3 in amino acids: CASSGGVLAHRTQYF. DNA for the CDR3: TGTGCCAGCAGTGGGGGGGTCCTAGCCCATAGGACCCAGTACTTC.

V usage is TRBV19 and J usage is TRBJ2-2, with D hard to call. This CDR3 contains 14 residues. CDR1 LNHDA and CDR2 SQIVND come from the germline V gene (reference sequence). Trimming pared 3 bases from V and 1 base from J, leaving 6 bases between. The CDR3 protein is CASSMYRNTGELFF. CDR3 sequence (DNA): TGTGCCAGTAGTATGTACAGGAACACCGGGGAGCTGTTTTTT.

Here the CDR3 reads CASGSSFSGGALDTQYF. Written as DNA, the CDR3 is TGTGCCAGCGGTTCCTCCTTTAGCGGGGGGGCATTAGATACGCAGTATTTT. The V gene is TRBV5-6, the J gene TRBJ2-3; 11 bases are shared with TRBD2. V was clipped by 7 bases and J by 5 bases; unmatched bases: 15. Germline CDR1 reads SGHDT; CDR2 reads YYEEEE. This CDR3 region has 17 residues.

J is TRBJ2-7 and V is TRBV11-2; 10 bases match TRBD2. In germline, CDR1 is SGHAT, CDR2 FQNNGV. The V segment lost 0 bases and the J segment 4 bases; nucleotides outside the gene matches: 9. CDR3 size: 17 residues. The chain's CDR3 is CASSLDLLLAGKYEQYF. The CDR3 DNA follows: TGTGCCAGCAGCTTAGACCTTTTACTAGCGGGAAAGTACGAGCAGTACTTC.

This clone occurred once. V gene TRBV6-5 combines with J gene TRBJ1-2; a possible D gene is TRBD1 (6 bases). CDR1 MNHEY and CDR2 SVGAGI come from the germline V gene. The CDR3 has 14 amino acids. V lost 4 bases, J lost 5 bases, and 14 bases lay in between. The DNA for the CDR3 is TGTGCCAGCAGTTCCACAGGGCCTGGGTATGGCTACACCTTC. Protein: CASSSTGPGYGYTF.

The chain recombines TRBV9 with TRBJ2-7, with 8 bases fitting TRBD2. Trimming at V came to 0 bases and at J to 3 bases, leaving 14 bases not matched to a gene. Germline lookup yields CDR1 SGDLS and CDR2 YYNGEE. This CDR3 is 18 amino acids long. The CDR3, as DNA: TGTGCCAGCAGCGTAGAACGAGACCATGGCAGCGGGAGCTACGAGCAGTACTTC. Its protein product is CASSVERDHGSGSYEQYF.

The chain couples TRBV5-1 to TRBJ1-2; D might be TRBD1 (6 bases). Trimming shortened V by 1 base and J by 3 bases, and 7 bases separated the two germline ends. From germline, CDR1 is SGHRS and CDR2 YFSETQ. The CDR3 loop spans 13 amino acids. Here the CDR3 DNA reads TGCGCCAGCAGCTTGAAGGGGGACTATGGCTACACCTTC. Protein product: CASSLKGDYGYTF.